These 20 T cell receptor beta chains were sequenced from one sample in a study of regulatory T cells in long-lasting Graves disease. The TCR beta library used iRepertoire HTBI primers with Arm-PCR amplification of CDR3. Each CDR3 protein is one row after TCRdb ran MiXCR on the multiplex PCR reads. The sample lists around 460,000 distinct CDR3 sequences, about 15% occurring once. Time point denoted: newly diagnosed GD, antithyroid drugs for less than 3 months. PBMCs provided the RNA from which the TCR library was made. In addition, the sample was reused for a study of T cells in Graves' hyperthyroidism and ophthalmopathy.

The sequencing here drew on peripheral blood mononuclear cells (PBMCs), taken at new diagnosis, from a patient treated with antithyroid drugs. The receptors derive from a woman aged 45-65 years with Graves disease.

This clonotype was observed at least ten times. This sequence joins TRBV28 and TRBJ2-1; D possibly corresponds to TRBD2 (7 bases). Looked up from germline, CDR1 is MDHEN and CDR2 is SYDVKM. CDR3 length: 16 amino acids. The V and J ends lost 7 bases and 6 bases respectively, with 22 bases between them. Written as DNA, the CDR3 is TGTGCCAGCACCACTGAAGGAGGGGGGGGTCTCAATGAGCAGTTCTTC. Its translation is CASTTEGGGGLNEQFF.

CDR3 nucleotide sequence: TGTGCCAGCAGTCCCCGAGGGGGGGCTAACTATGGCTACACCTTC. Translation: CASSPRGGANYGYTF. The rearrangement uses TRBV28 and TRBJ1-2; D possibly corresponds to TRBD1 (6 bases). This CDR3 comprises 15 residues. Germline loops: CDR1 MDHEN, CDR2 SYDVKM. The ends were cut back, 5 bases at V and 0 bases at J, with 13 bases in the middle.

In its sample, this clonotype was seen many times. The genes are TRBV14 and TRBJ1-2, with D unclear. Germline V gene lookup returns CDR1 SGHDN and CDR2 FVKESK. This CDR3 comprises 15 residues. V was pared by 2 bases and J by 4 bases, with 14 bases between. CDR3 bases: TGTGCCAGCAGCCAACAGTCTCCCTCTTTCTATGGCTACACCTTC. It translates to CASSQQSPSFYGYTF.

At least ten counts were recorded for this clonotype. The chain uses TRBV5-1 and TRBJ2-1; tentatively, D is TRBD1 (6 bases). Per germline, CDR1 SGHRS and CDR2 YFSETQ. The CDR3 is made up of 11 amino acids. The V end was cut by 3 bases, the J end by 12 bases, with 10 bases between. The CDR3 protein is CASSSQGGQFF. CDR3 nucleotide sequence: TGCGCCAGCAGCTCACAGGGTGGGCAGTTCTTC.

This clonotype was recorded at least ten times. The rearrangement uses TRBV10-3 and TRBJ2-7, with 7 bases that match TRBD1. Germline-derived CDR1 and CDR2 are ENHRY and SYGVKD. The CDR3 is made up of 16 amino acids. V gave up 3 bases and J gave up 4 bases; unmatched junction bases: 12. The CDR3 loop reads CAISDPQTGTKYEQYF. Here the CDR3 DNA reads TGTGCCATCAGTGACCCTCAGACAGGGACAAAGTACGAGCAGTACTTC.

This clonotype has at least ten counts. The chain recombines TRBV28 with TRBJ2-1; D is unresolved. Germline CDR1 is MDHEN and CDR2 is SYDVKM. The CDR3 contains 15 residues. V was clipped by 6 bases and J by 2 bases, with 14 bases between them. CDR3 residues: CASSRRFGTYNEQFF. The CDR3 DNA sequence: TGTGCCAGCAGCCGCAGATTTGGGACCTACAATGAGCAGTTCTTC.

The chain recombines TRBV29-1 with TRBJ2-1; 9 bases are a match to TRBD2. V lost 1 base and J lost 3; bases outside the gene matches: 10. Germline loops: CDR1 SQVTM, CDR2 ANQGSEA. The CDR3 loop spans 17 amino acids. CDR3 bases: TGCAGCGTTGAAGCTTGGTTGACTAGCGGCGACTACAATGAGCAGTTCTTC. Encoded protein: CSVEAWLTSGDYNEQFF.

The V gene is TRBV5-1, the J gene TRBJ1-4; a possible D gene is TRBD1 (5 bases). Germline V gene data show CDR1 as SGHRS and CDR2 as YFSETQ. Trimming cost V 5 bases and J 4 bases, with 12 bases left between them. This CDR3 has 14 residues. As DNA, the CDR3 is TGCGCCAGCAGTAGGGCAGGGATTAATGAAAAACTGTTTTTT. Protein sequence: CASSRAGINEKLFF. Full variable domain (outside the CDR3, taken from reference TRBV5-1 and TRBJ1-4): KAGVTQTPRYLIKTRGQQVTLSCSPISGHRSVSWYQQTPGQGLQFLFEYFSETQRNKGNFPGRFSGRQFSNSRSEMNVSTLELGDSALYLCASSRAGINEKLFFGSGTQLSVL.

This clonotype appeared many times. An end of the junction does not agree with germline; a read error may underlie this. The chain uses TRBV11-2 and TRBJ2-5, with 11 bases fitting TRBD2. Germline lookup yields CDR1 SGHAT and CDR2 FQNNGV. The CDR3 is 16 residues long. The CDR3 loop is CANSAQTSGVGETQYF. CDR3 nucleotide sequence: TGTGCCAACAGCGCACAGACTAGCGGGGTGGGAGAGACCCAGTACTTC.

The rearrangement links TRBV4-1 to TRBJ2-6; 9 bases fit TRBD1. The CDR3 is made up of 17 amino acids. Germline V gives CDR1 MGHRA, CDR2 YSYEKL. Germline trimming cut 5 bases from V and 0 bases from J; bases unmatched to any gene: 5. The CDR3, as DNA: TGCGCCAGCAGCAACGTGGGACAGGGCTCTGGGGCCAACGTCCTGACTTTC. Translation gives CASSNVGQGSGANVLTF.

This clonotype has a count of ten or more. CDR3 protein: CSASNAGTGSYEQFF. CDR3 in DNA: TGCAGTGCTAGCAATGCTGGGACAGGGTCATATGAGCAGTTCTTC. V is TRBV20-1 and J is TRBJ2-1; 9 bases align to TRBD1. Germline V lookup: CDR1 DFQATT, CDR2 SNEGSKA (reference sequence). Unmatched junction bases numbered 11, after V lost 3 bases and J lost 8 bases. CDR3 length: 15 amino acids.

This clonotype was counted at least ten times. This sequence joins TRBV11-2 and TRBJ1-2; D is unresolved. The CDR3 has 14 residues. V shed 2 bases and J shed 4 bases, with 11 bases lying between them. Germline CDR1 and CDR2: SGHAT and FQNNGV. This CDR3 reads CASSLSVGLYGYTF. As DNA, the CDR3 is TGTGCCAGCAGCTTATCGGTCGGCCTCTATGGCTACACCTTC. The entire variable domain, with the rest obtained from reference TRBV11-2 and TRBJ1-2, is as follows: EAGVAQSPRYKIIEKRQSVAFWCNPISGHATLYWYQQILGQGPKLLIQFQNNGVVDDSQLPKDRFSAERLKGVDSTLKIQPAKLEDSAVYLCASSLSVGLYGYTFGSGTRLTVV.

This clonotype was seen many times. The J gene is TRBJ2-7, the V gene TRBV12-3 or TRBV12-4; 9 positions agree with TRBD2. There are 14 residues in the CDR3. V gave up 6 bases and J gave up 1 base; unmatched junction bases: 4. CDR3 bases: TGTGCCAGCAGGGCGGGAGGGCCTTCCTACGAGCAGTACTTC. Amino acids: CASRAGGPSYEQYF.

This clonotype was seen more than once but under ten times. The rearrangement uses TRBV5-1 and TRBJ1-6, with TRBD1 as a possible D gene (5 bases). Trimming removed 0 bases at V and 5 bases at J, with 12 bases between. CDR1 is SGHRS and CDR2 is YFSETQ in the germline V gene. This CDR3 comprises 16 residues. Here the CDR3 reads CASSLEGQGNNSPLHF. As DNA, the CDR3 is TGCGCCAGCAGCTTGGAGGGTCAGGGAAATAATTCACCCCTCCACTTT. The full variable domain, its missing parts supplied by reference TRBV5-1 and TRBJ1-6, is KAGVTQTPRYLIKTRGQQVTLSCSPISGHRSVSWYQQTPGQGLQFLFEYFSETQRNKGNFPGRFSGRQFSNSRSEMNVSTLELGDSALYLCASSLEGQGNNSPLHFGNGTRLTVT.

This clonotype was found once. A junction boundary mismatches the germline segment, possibly from a read error. This chain uses TRBV7-8 with TRBJ2-3; 13 bases agree with TRBD2. Germline V gene sequence: CDR1 SGHVS, CDR2 FQNEAQ. The CDR3 loop spans 17 amino acids. CDR3 coding DNA: TGTGTCAGCAGCCCTAGGGCCGGGACTAGCGGGGCACATACGCAGTATTTT. Its translation is CVSSPRAGTSGAHTQYF. Full variable domain (remainder filled in from reference TRBV7-8 and TRBJ2-3): GAGVSQSPRYKVAKRGQDVALRCDPISGHVSLFWYQQALGQGPEFLTYFQNEAQLDKSGLPSDRFFAERPEGSVSTLKIQRTQQEDSAVYLCVSSPRAGTSGAHTQYFGPGTRLTVL.

On this clonotype: It differs at one base from a far larger clone, so likely a read error. The chain is built from TRBV11-3 and TRBJ2-3, with a possible D match to TRBD2 (5 bases). This CDR3 is built from 14 residues. Germline V gene lookup returns CDR1 SGHNT and CDR2 YENEEA. The CDR3 nucleotides read TGTGCCAGCAGCCTAGCAGGTAGCACAGATACGCGGTATTTT. It specifies CASSLAGSTDTRYF.

This clonotype appeared a few times. The V call is TRBV12-3 or TRBV12-4, the J call TRBJ2-1; D is undetermined. V was trimmed by 1 base and J by 12 bases, leaving 7 bases between them. The CDR3 extends over 11 amino acids. The CDR3: CASSLVDGQFF. CDR3 nucleotide sequence: TGTGCCAGCAGTTTAGTAGATGGGCAGTTCTTC.

CDR3 nucleotide sequence: TGTGCCAGCAAGAGGTCGTCAGGAGGGAATAGCAATCAGCCCCAGCATTTT. Amino acids: CASKRSSGGNSNQPQHF. The V gene is TRBV6-1, the J gene TRBJ1-5, with D unclear. The germline V and J ends were trimmed by 7 bases and 0 bases, with 19 bases remaining between them. CDR3 length equals 17 residues. CDR1 is MNHNS, CDR2 SASEGT, per germline.

The genes are TRBV20-1 and TRBJ2-7; D unresolved. Germline loops: CDR1 DFQATT, CDR2 SNEGSKA (reference sequence). The CDR3 runs to 17 residues. The V and J ends lost 1 base and 2 bases respectively, with 21 bases between them. DNA for the CDR3: TGCAGTGCTAGAGGCCACTCCTCTCAGAGTCCCCCCTACGAGCAGTACTTC. Translating it yields CSARGHSSQSPPYEQYF.

The gene calls are TRBV20-1 and TRBJ1-5; D unclear. Trimming pared 0 bases from V and 6 bases from J, leaving 9 bases between. This CDR3 region has 13 residues. Germline V gene lookup returns CDR1 DFQATT and CDR2 SNEGSKA (reference sequence). The CDR3 is CSARDLGFQPQHF. DNA of the CDR3: TGCAGTGCTAGAGATCTAGGGTTTCAGCCCCAGCATTTT.